The entry that follows covers one T cell receptor (beta chain) sequence. Original handling: Reference gene primer amplification yielded estimated nucleated cell counts. Produced via immunoSEQ multiplex PCR; TCRdb's table is partial and in-frame only. V and J calls and clone size are as listed in that table; D and trimming were resolved from the DNA. This sample has about 210,000 clones, with less than 90% found just once. The data stem from a study of blood T cell repertoires in COVID-19. Study at large: Acute and convalescent COVID-19 samples came from the United States, Italy and Spain. T cells, B-cell-depleted T cells, or PBMCs supplied cDNA or gDNA.

The sample taken for sequencing was peripheral blood. This TCR came from a man in his 70s with acute or convalescent COVID-19.

This CDR3 is CASSLRWGGAEAFF. The CDR3 DNA is TGTGCCAGCAGTTTAAGGTGGGGGGGGGCGGAGGCTTTCTTT. This chain links TRBV28 with TRBJ1-1; possible D gene TRBD1, 6 bases. V lost 2 bases and J 11 bases, leaving 18 bases between the germline ends. Germline V gene lookup returns CDR1 MDHEN and CDR2 SYDVKM. The CDR3 length is 14 residues.